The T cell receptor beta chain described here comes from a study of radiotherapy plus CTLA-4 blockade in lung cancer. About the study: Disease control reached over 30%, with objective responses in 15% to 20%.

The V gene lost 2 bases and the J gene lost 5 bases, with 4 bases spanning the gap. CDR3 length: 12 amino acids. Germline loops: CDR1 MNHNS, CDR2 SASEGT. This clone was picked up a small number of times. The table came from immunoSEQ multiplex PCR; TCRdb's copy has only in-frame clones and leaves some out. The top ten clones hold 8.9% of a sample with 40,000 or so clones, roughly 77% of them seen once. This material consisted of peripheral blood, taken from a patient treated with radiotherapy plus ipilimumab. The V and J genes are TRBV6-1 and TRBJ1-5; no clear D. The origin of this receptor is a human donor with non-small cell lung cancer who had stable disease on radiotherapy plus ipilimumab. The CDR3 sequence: CASSERYQPQHF. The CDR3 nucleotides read TGTGCCAGCAGTGAAAGATATCAGCCCCAGCATTTT.